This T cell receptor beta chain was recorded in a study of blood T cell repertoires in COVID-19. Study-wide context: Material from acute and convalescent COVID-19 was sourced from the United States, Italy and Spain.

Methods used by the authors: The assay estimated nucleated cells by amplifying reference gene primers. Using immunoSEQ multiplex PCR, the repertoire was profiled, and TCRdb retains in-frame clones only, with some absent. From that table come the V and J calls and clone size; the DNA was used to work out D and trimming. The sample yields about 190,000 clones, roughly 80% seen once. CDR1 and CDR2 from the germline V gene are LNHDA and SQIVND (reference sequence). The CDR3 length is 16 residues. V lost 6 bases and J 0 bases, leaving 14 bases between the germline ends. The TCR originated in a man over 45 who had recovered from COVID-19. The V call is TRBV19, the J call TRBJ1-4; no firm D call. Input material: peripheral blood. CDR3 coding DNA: TGTGCCAGTAGACTCACCACGCTGGCAACTAATGAAAAACTGTTTTTT. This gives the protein CASRLTTLATNEKLFF.